The text below deals with one T cell receptor beta chain. The V end was cut by 5 bases, the J end by 7 bases, with 11 bases between. The CDR3 has 11 amino acids. Germline V gene sequence: CDR1 DFQATT, CDR2 SNEGSKA (reference sequence). The data belong to a study of blood T cell repertoires in COVID-19. Study information: Samples came from the United States, Italy and Spain, spanning acute and convalescent COVID-19. From T cells, B-cell-depleted T cells, or PBMCs came the material, which was cDNA or gDNA.

Per the study methods: Estimates of nucleated cell counts were drawn from the amplification of reference gene primers. Profiling relied on immunoSEQ multiplex PCR, and the TCRdb table lists in-frame clones only, not all of them. D and trimming were read from the DNA, whereas the V and J calls and clone size are those reported in that table. The sample includes more than 200,000 clones, roughly 84% of them seen just once. J is TRBJ1-1 and V is TRBV20-1; D gene unclear. This receptor was obtained from a man aged 45-65 years with active or convalescent COVID-19. Sequenced sample: peripheral blood. This CDR3 reads CSASIRSEAFF. CDR3 sequence (DNA): TGCAGTGCTTCTATCCGAAGTGAAGCTTTCTTT.